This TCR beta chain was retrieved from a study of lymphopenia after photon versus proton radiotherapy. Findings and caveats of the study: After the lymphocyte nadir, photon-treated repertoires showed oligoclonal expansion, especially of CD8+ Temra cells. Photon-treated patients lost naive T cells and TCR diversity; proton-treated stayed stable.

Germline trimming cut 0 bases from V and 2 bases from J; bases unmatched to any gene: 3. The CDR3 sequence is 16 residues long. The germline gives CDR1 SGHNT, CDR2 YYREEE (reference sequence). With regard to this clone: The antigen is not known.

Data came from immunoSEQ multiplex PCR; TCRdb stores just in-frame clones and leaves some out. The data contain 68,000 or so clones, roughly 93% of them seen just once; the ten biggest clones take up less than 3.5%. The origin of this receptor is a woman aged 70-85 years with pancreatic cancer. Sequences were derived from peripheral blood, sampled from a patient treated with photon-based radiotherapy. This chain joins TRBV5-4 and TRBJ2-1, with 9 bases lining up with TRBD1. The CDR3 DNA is TGTGCCAGCAGCTTGGGGGGGACAGGGACCTACAATGAGCAGTTCTTC. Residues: CASSLGGTGTYNEQFF.